This T cell receptor (beta chain) was identified in a study of blood T cell repertoires in COVID-19 (dated by TCRdb to the early 2020s). Context from the whole study: Samples covering the acute and convalescent phases of COVID-19 were provided by collaborators in the United States, Italy and Spain. The repertoires were made available in a free public database intended to serve as a resource for research on the immune response to SARS-CoV-2. Where available, HLA class I and class II types were obtained from metadata supplied by the sample provider rather than from assay-based typing. A de-identified subject ID, COVID-19 status, age in years and sex were almost always included in the sample metadata. Subjects who had been exposed to COVID-19, were actively infected with it, or had recovered from it provided the deeply sampled blood TCRbeta repertoires that made up the dataset. The samples were drawn from two sources: the first 160 participants of the ongoing ImmuneRACE study, and 1,254 subjects contributed by 6 global collaborators. The prospective study material was composed of cDNA or gDNA derived from T cells, B-cell-depleted T cells, or PBMCs. The paper's findings and limits, for the study overall: The quantity of clinical and demographic metadata differed by source and by participant and was supplied without curation.

V has 5 bases trimmed and J has 0 bases trimmed; junction bases matching no gene number 6. Taken from cysteine to phenylalanine, the CDR3 has 17 residues. The only DNA kept is the CDR3, 51 bases in frame from the first base. Reading the germline V gene (reference sequence) gives CDR1 LGHDT and CDR2 YNNKEL. In regard to this clone: What antigen it recognizes has not been identified. No base-level quality is on record; no much larger clone is a single base apart.

Each collaborating institution followed its own protocols to collect whole blood in K2EDTA tubes. For TCRbeta analysis, collaborators shipped samples in one of three forms: frozen whole blood, isolated PBMCs, or DNA extracted from either of those sample types. TCRbeta CDR3 regions were amplified from genomic DNA by means of the immunoSEQ Assay, a bias-controlled multiplex PCR. The paper's data handling went like this. The number of nucleated cells in each sample was estimated from the amplification of reference gene primers within the assay. Sequence reads were collapsed and filtered to measure the absolute abundance of every unique TCRbeta CDR3 rearrangement. For each sample, productive Simpson clonality was calculated as the square root of Simpson's diversity index over productive rearrangements. Drawn from immuneACCESS, this table holds only the in-frame rearrangements with V and J called that TCRdb kept. Clones are partly lost; checked studies trace under half to an unresolved V gene and leave the rest unexplained. From that table come the V and J calls and clone size; the DNA was used to work out D and trimming. For this sample there are under 95,000 clones; about 88% appear just once. The top ten clonotypes cover under 55% of the sample.

The specimen sequenced was peripheral blood. The sequence was obtained from a human donor in a cohort sampled during active COVID-19. Recombination linked TRBV3-1 (or the pseudogene TRBV3-2) to TRBJ2-3; TRBD2 fits 12 bases in the junction. The DNA is as follows: TGTGCCAGCAGCATTCGGACTAGCGGGGTTAGCACAGATACGCAGTATTTT. The translation is CASSIRTSGVSTDTQYF.